This T cell receptor beta chain was identified during a study of T cells in Graves' hyperthyroidism and ophthalmopathy. On this clonotype itself: Its specificity is not known.

TCR beta CDR3 regions were amplified from RNA. HTBI primers drove first-round RT-PCR of the TCR CDR3. TCRdb re-called the multiplex PCR reads with MiXCR, one entry per CDR3 protein. The table includes about 410,000 distinct CDR3 sequences, about 15% detected once. Subjects with ophthalmopathy showed a Clinical Activity Score no lower than 3, a NOSPECS grade no lower than 4, and a duration shorter than 3 months. Clinical symptoms, serum thyroxine, TRAb, thyroid ultrasound and orbital computed tomography established diagnosis. V was pared by 0 bases and J by 0 bases, with 6 bases between. The CDR3 is 15 amino acids. From germline, CDR1 is MNHEY and CDR2 SVGAGI. Findings of the study overall: Using 13 V-J features, a model discriminated ophthalmopathy from stable hyperthyroidism.

V gene TRBV6-5 combines with J gene TRBJ1-3; D remains unclear. This clonotype was obtained from a man younger than 30 with Graves' ophthalmopathy. The sample comprised blood. CDR3 nucleotides: TGTGCCAGCAGTTACTCTTTGCTCTCTGGAAACACCATATATTTT. Residues: CASSYSLLSGNTIYF.